The 17 T cell receptor beta chains reported below all come from one sample, sequenced in a study of cytomegalovirus exposure and HLA in healthy donors. The PCR contained 60 Vbeta and 13 Jbeta primers. Generated by immunoSEQ multiplex PCR, the TCRdb table keeps only in-frame clones and is missing some. In the table there are 130,000 to 150,000 clones, over 60% of which are singletons. The specimen was PBMCs. These receptors were collected from a male donor in good health and CMV-seronegative.

The rearrangement joins TRBV4-1 to TRBJ2-3; 10 nucleotides align to TRBD1. The CDR3 length is 15 residues. Germline values: CDR1 MGHRA, CDR2 YSYEKL. Trimming took 4 bases from V and 6 from J; bases not matched to a gene: 7. The CDR3: CASSRRQGAFDTQYF. For the CDR3, the DNA is TGCGCCAGCAGCCGTCGACAGGGGGCTTTTGATACGCAGTATTTT.

The chain uses TRBV5-1 and TRBJ2-7, with 7 bases fitting TRBD1. V lost 4 bases to trimming and J lost 3 bases; unmatched junction nucleotides: 4. CDR1 and CDR2 from the germline V gene are SGHRS and YFSETQ. This CDR3 has 13 residues. The CDR3: CASSPGQDYEQYF. The CDR3 nucleotides are TGCGCCAGCAGCCCCGGACAGGACTACGAGCAGTACTTC.

The chain joins TRBV7-2 to TRBJ1-1, with TRBD1 matching over 10 bases. The germline gives CDR1 SGHTA, CDR2 FQGNSA. The junction had 6 bases not matched to a gene; V was cut back by 5 bases and J by 3 bases. The CDR3 has 15 residues. CDR3 nucleotides: TGTGCCAGCAGCCAAACGACAGGGGGCTACACTGAAGCTTTCTTT. It codes for CASSQTTGGYTEAFF.

The chain uses TRBV7-3 and TRBJ1-1; D is unresolved. V lost 2 bases and J lost 2, with 6 bases in between. Looked up from germline, CDR1 is SGHTA and CDR2 is FQGTGA. This CDR3 contains 13 residues. CDR3 DNA sequence: TGTGCCAGCAGCTTAGCGTTTAACACTGAAGCTTTCTTT. This encodes CASSLAFNTEAFF.

The CDR3 sequence is CASSPTDRGQALGGYTF. The CDR3 DNA is TGTGCCAGCAGTCCAACGGACAGGGGGCAGGCCTTAGGTGGCTACACCTTC. This chain connects TRBV2 to TRBJ1-2, with 11 bases lining up with TRBD1. There are 17 residues in the CDR3. The junction had 15 bases not matched to a gene; V was cut back by 5 bases and J by 7 bases. Germline CDR1 SNHLY, CDR2 FYNNEI.

By its share, this clone is medium-sized (0.01 to 0.1%). The CDR3 DNA sequence: TGCGCCAGCAGCCAAGATCTTGAGGGAGTGGAGCAGTTCTTC. Its protein is CASSQDLEGVEQFF. The rearrangement uses TRBV4-3 and TRBJ2-1, with D maybe TRBD2 (5 bases). Germline V lookup: CDR1 LGHNA, CDR2 YSLEER. With 0 bases removed from V and 10 bases from J, the gap between germline ends came to 13 bases. The CDR3 totals 14 residues.

The rearrangement links TRBV6-6 to TRBJ1-6; a possible D gene is TRBD1 (6 bases). CDR3 length: 15 residues. Germline CDR1 and CDR2: MNHNY and SVGAGI (reference sequence). V was pared by 6 bases and J by 7 bases, with 16 bases between. The CDR3 DNA reads as TGTGCCAGCAGCAGCTCGGCAGGGGCGAATTCACCCCTCCACTTT. It encodes CASSSSAGANSPLHF.

The V call is TRBV6-5, the J call TRBJ2-7; TRBD1 agrees at 9 bases. Germline V lookup: CDR1 MNHEY, CDR2 SVGAGI. With V trimmed by 6 bases and J by 3 bases, 3 bases remained unmatched. The length of the CDR3 is 13 residues. CDR3 nucleotide sequence: TGTGCCAGCAGGGGGACAGGGCGCTACGAGCAGTACTTC. Translating it yields CASRGTGRYEQYF.

The J gene is TRBJ1-6, the V gene TRBV5-4; 8 bases are shared with TRBD1. CDR1 SGHNT and CDR2 YYREEE come from the germline V gene (reference sequence). V lost 0 bases to trimming and J lost 10 bases; unmatched junction nucleotides: 6. This CDR3 spans 15 amino acids. This CDR3 is CASSLVAGGGSPLHF. In DNA, the CDR3 is TGTGCCAGCAGCTTGGTGGCAGGGGGCGGGTCACCCCTCCACTTT.

The chain carries TRBV2 and TRBJ2-7; a weak D match, TRBD2 (6 bases). The CDR3 is 15 residues long. Germline CDR1 and CDR2: SNHLY and FYNNEI. Trimming removed 6 bases at V and 2 bases at J, with 17 bases between. In nucleotides, the CDR3 is TGTGCCAGCAGAGGATCCGGGACTGCCACCTACGAGCAGTACTTC. Protein sequence: CASRGSGTATYEQYF.

The chain uses TRBV6-5 and TRBJ1-4, with D possibly matching TRBD1 (5 bases). The CDR3 is 14 residues long. The germline CDR1 and CDR2 sequences are MNHEY and SVGAGI. The V end was cut by 8 bases, the J end by 8 bases, with 18 bases between. The CDR3 coding sequence is TGTGCCAGCGGTTCCCCAGGGTTGGGAGAAAAACTGTTTTTT. It is translated as CASGSPGLGEKLFF.

Only a few counts were recorded for this clone. The chain has TRBV7-3 and TRBJ1-1; 10 bases are shared with TRBD1. The CDR3 is made up of 16 amino acids. V lost 1 base and J lost 3; bases outside the gene matches: 5. Germline V gene data show CDR1 as SGHTA and CDR2 as FQGTGA. CDR3 coding DNA: TGTGCCAGCAGCTTAATGGGGACAGGGGTCCACACTGAAGCTTTCTTT. Translation: CASSLMGTGVHTEAFF.

The chain combines TRBV29-1 with TRBJ1-2; TRBD1 matches at 9 bases. This CDR3 region has 14 residues. Germline V gene sequence: CDR1 SQVTM, CDR2 ANQGSEA. The V gene end was trimmed by 1 base and the J gene end by 6 bases; junction bases not matched to a gene: 6. The CDR3: CSVEGGTGGDGYTF. The CDR3 bases are TGCAGCGTTGAAGGAGGAACAGGGGGCGATGGCTACACCTTC. Full variable domain (outside the CDR3, taken from reference TRBV29-1 and TRBJ1-2): SAVISQKPSRDICQRGTSLTIQCQVDSQVTMMFWYRQQPGQSLTLIATANQGSEATYESGFVIDKFPISRPNLTFSTLTVSNMSPEDSSIYLCSVEGGTGGDGYTFGSGTRLTVV.

This clone was observed a handful of times. Distinct nucleotide sequences in the sample also encode this CDR3. The chain couples TRBV5-6 to TRBJ1-5; 11 bases map to TRBD1. J was trimmed by 4 bases and V by 4 bases; bases with no gene match: 4. In germline, CDR1 is SGHDT, CDR2 YYEEEE. The CDR3 totals 15 residues. This CDR3 is CASSQGQGVNQPQHF. CDR3 DNA sequence: TGTGCCAGCAGCCAGGGACAGGGGGTAAATCAGCCCCAGCATTTT.

Written as DNA, the CDR3 is TGCGCCAGCAGCTTGGTACAGGGTCAAGAGACCCAGTACTTC. Amino acids: CASSLVQGQETQYF. The V and J genes are TRBV5-1 and TRBJ2-5, with a tentative D call TRBD1 (6 bases). The CDR3 is 14 amino acids. Trimming pared 0 bases from V and 2 bases from J, leaving 8 bases between. Germline V CDR1 and CDR2: SGHRS, YFSETQ.

The chain combines TRBV25-1 with TRBJ1-4, with D perhaps TRBD1 (5 bases). Deletions cut 4 bases from V and 0 bases from J, with 12 bases between. Germline CDR1 is MGHDK and CDR2 is SYGVNS. The CDR3 loop spans 16 amino acids. The CDR3 loop is CASSGAGQATNEKLFF. The CDR3 bases are TGTGCCAGCAGTGGGGCAGGACAAGCAACTAATGAAAAACTGTTTTTT.

The chain joins TRBV11-3 to TRBJ2-7; no firm D call. V shed 1 base and J shed 5 bases, with 18 bases lying between them. The CDR3 length is 16 residues. Germline-derived CDR1 and CDR2 are SGHNT and YENEEA. CDR3 sequence (DNA): TGTGCCAGCAGCTTAGGGTGGCTCCGGCAGGTCGACGAGCAGTACTTC. Its translation is CASSLGWLRQVDEQYF.